This T cell receptor (beta chain) was retrieved from a study of a mutant IDH1 vaccine in newly diagnosed glioma. Study as a whole: The start of vaccination came 4-6 weeks after radiotherapy alone, or with temozolomide cycles. The earlier regimen, radiotherapy, temozolomide, or both, was most often both.

This clone was counted only a few times. Its antigen is still unknown. Only in-frame clones appear in the TCRdb table, and some are missing; sequencing was by immunoSEQ multiplex PCR. This table holds 23,000 or so clones, 77% found once. Overall study results and limits: Vaccine-induced responses were seen in roughly 93% of patients, spanning several MHC alleles.

Time point: week 5, during vaccination. It was 300 ug of mutant IDH1 20-mer peptide that made up each vaccine dose, given with topical imiquimod. Astrocytomas found in donors were new, WHO grade 3 or 4, IDH1-mutant and ATRX-lost. This material consisted of PBMCs, taken from a glioma patient whose treatment included an IDH1 peptide vaccine. The receptor's source is a man aged 40-49 years with glioma.

CDR3 in amino acids: CASPGTSGLTDTQYF. The CDR3 nucleotides read TGTGCCAGCCCCGGGACTAGCGGGTTGACAGATACGCAGTATTTT. V gene TRBV5-4 combines with J gene TRBJ2-3; the match to TRBD2 covers 12 bases. The CDR3 consists of 15 residues. From germline, CDR1 is SGHNT and CDR2 YYREEE (reference sequence). V lost 7 bases, J lost 3 bases, and 6 bases stayed unmatched. The complete variable domain, with remaining parts taken from reference TRBV5-4 and TRBJ2-3, reads ETGVTQSPTHLIKTRGQQVTLRCSSQSGHNTVSWYQQALGQGPQFIFQYYREEENGRGNFPPRFSGLQFPNYSSELNVNALELDDSALYLCASPGTSGLTDTQYFGPGTRLTVL.